This T cell receptor beta chain was sequenced in a study of blood T cell repertoires in COVID-19. In the study overall: COVID-19 samples, acute and convalescent, were from the United States, Italy and Spain. Sample material is recorded as cDNA or gDNA derived from T cells, B-cell-depleted T cells, or PBMCs.

This clone occurred a few times. Per the original methods: Amplifying reference gene primers gave estimates of nucleated cell counts. The assay was immunoSEQ multiplex PCR, and TCRdb's table has in-frame clones only and misses some. D and trimming come from the DNA, and the V and J calls and clone size come from that table. This sample yields about 62,000 clones, of which about 88% are seen a single time; more than 1% belongs to the top ten. V shed 5 bases and J shed 7 bases, with 12 bases lying between them. Per germline, CDR1 SGDLS and CDR2 YYNGEE. This CDR3 contains 13 residues. The sequenced sample was peripheral blood. This chain connects TRBV9 to TRBJ2-2; no firm D call. The receptor's source is a man between 65 and 85 years old with acute or convalescent COVID-19. The CDR3 bases are TGTGCCAGCAGTGCCGCGTTTGGCGGGGAGCTGTTTTTT. Protein: CASSAAFGGELFF.